This T cell receptor beta chain was sequenced in a study of technical replicates of blood from a handful of donors. V lost 1 base to trimming and J lost 6 bases; unmatched junction nucleotides: 7. CDR3 length: 15 amino acids. Looked up from germline, CDR1 is SGHTA and CDR2 is FQGNSA. This table comes from immunoSEQ multiplex PCR, and its TCRdb copy is limited to in-frame clones, with some not included. In the table there are about 60,000 clones, 85% to 90% of which are singletons. Sequenced input: PBMCs. This chain joins TRBV7-2 and TRBJ2-7, with 9 bases matching TRBD2. The clonotype comes from a human donor in good health. Some clones in this sample may be carry-over from other donors' samples. The CDR3, as DNA: TGTGCCAGCAGCTTAGTAGCGGGAGTCCTCTCCGAGCAGTACTTC. Amino acid sequence: CASSLVAGVLSEQYF.